The clone carrying this TCR beta chain was seen a few times. The entry originates in a study of shared T cell receptors in the human thymus. Method: immunoSEQ multiplex PCR; TCRdb's copy keeps in-frame clones and lacks some. Here the sample spans 700,000 to 750,000 clones, roughly 88% being singletons. These same data were also listed under a study on human thymus T cells. That paper adds: Healthy Finnish infants having corrective surgery for congenital heart defects served as donors. From resections taken during corrective heart surgery, the thymus tissue was obtained. Usage of V and J genes appeared biased in thymic and blood repertoires. Related work showed strongly overlapping thymic repertoires across unrelated individuals.

The sequencing input was thymocytes. The sequence was collected from a girl in the first two years of life with a congenital heart defect.

The CDR3 loop reads CASSPTGAGANVLTF. In DNA, the CDR3 is TGTGCCAGCAGCCCTACAGGGGCTGGGGCCAACGTCCTGACTTTC. This chain joins TRBV7-9 and TRBJ2-6; 7 nucleotides agree with TRBD1. The ends lost 5 bases at V and 2 bases at J; junction bases unmatched: 3. Looked up from germline, CDR1 is SEHNR and CDR2 is FQNEAQ (reference sequence). The CDR3 loop spans 15 amino acids.